The clone carrying this T cell receptor (beta chain) has ten or more counts. Through Arm-PCR of CDR3 regions and iRepertoire HTBI primers, TCR beta libraries were built. MiXCR was run by TCRdb on the multiplex PCR reads, yielding one entry per CDR3 protein. The repertoire consists of around 250,000 distinct CDR3 sequences, with around 20% occurring once and the leading ten covering about 14%. These data are taken from a study of regulatory T cells in long-lasting Graves disease. Specified time point: newly diagnosed GD, antithyroid drugs for less than 3 months. RNA extracted from PBMCs served as the sequencing template. The CDR3 length is 15 residues. With 1 base removed from V and 4 bases from J, the gap between germline ends came to 15 bases. Germline CDR1 SGHDT, CDR2 YYEEEE.

The TCR originated in a female donor with Graves disease. This chain uses TRBV5-6 with TRBJ2-7; D is undetermined. The sample consisted of peripheral blood mononuclear cells (PBMCs), taken at new diagnosis, from a patient treated with antithyroid drugs. Here the CDR3 DNA reads TGTGCCAGCAGCTTGTCCCCAGAGAAAGGATACGAGCAGTACTTC. Its translation is CASSLSPEKGYEQYF.